This T cell receptor beta chain was observed in a study of cytotoxic CD8 clonotypes in ibrutinib-treated CLL (dated by TCRdb to about 2021). For context, the study as a whole: The cohort included roughly 15 treatment-naive and some twelve relapsed/refractory patients; 17 were IGHV unmutated. Partial responses were observed in approximately 24 patients and complete responses in 2; after a median follow-up of around 68 months, remission was maintained in roughly 14 patients and progression was observed in some 12. Response samples were obtained after a median of 12 months of treatment, with a range of roughly 6 to 40 months. Samples averaged roughly 260,000 productive templates and 80,000 to 100,000 productive rearrangements. Longitudinal samples were obtainable from about 30% of the roughly 90 participants in the trial. Cryopreserved peripheral blood mononuclear cells were collected at three points: before therapy, at response, and at either sustained remission or disease progression. The paper's findings and limits, for the study overall: Baseline clonality was found to be higher than that of age-matched healthy donors and was strongly correlated with circulating CD8+ T-cell counts. Sampling times were not matched between patients in sustained remission and patients whose disease was progressing, and lymph node repertoires were not examined. Public clonotypes were rare and either shrank or stayed stable during treatment, and the rise in clonality at ibrutinib response reflected expansion of private clonotypes. Clonality rose at ibrutinib response, remained stable during sustained remission, and dropped back toward baseline at progression.

For TCR beta library preparation, around 1.8 micrograms of genomic DNA were extracted from the cryopreserved PBMCs. Longitudinal blood samples from CLL patients on ibrutinib monotherapy were analyzed using high-throughput TCR beta sequencing. The patients were enrolled in a single-center, open-label phase 2 trial of ibrutinib monotherapy. Each clonotype received, on average, 10x coverage in deep resolution sequencing performed on a MiSeq, where the target depth lay between 1 in 1 million and 1 in 200,000 T cells. The immunoSEQ hsTCRB Kit was used to generate TCR beta libraries. The source study handled its data this way. ImmunoSEQ Data Assistant and ImmunoSEQ Analyzer were used for data analysis, and V, D and J genes were assigned according to IMGT definitions. Clonality, which ranges from 0 to 1, was calculated by subtracting the normalized Shannon entropy of productive rearrangement frequencies from one. Only overrepresented clonotypes making up at least 0.05% of the repertoire of each patient were included in the public clonotype analysis. About 13 age-matched healthy donor repertoires from immuneACCESS were used as controls for clonality. This immuneACCESS table, as held by TCRdb, lists in-frame sequences with V and J called but not all clones. Of the missing ones, under half trace to an unresolved V gene in checked studies; the others have no known cause. D and trimming were read from the DNA, whereas the V and J calls and clone size are those reported in that table. The sample data list tens of thousands of clones, and approximately 72% of these were observed just once. About 7.2% of the sample is held by the ten biggest clonotypes.

Note on this clone: This receptor's antigen is unknown. One base away there is no much larger clone; base qualities are not given.

This clonotype was sampled from a human donor with chronic lymphocytic leukemia. The specimen was PBMCs, collected before ibrutinib treatment.

The CDR3 region reads CASTTDRASGANVLTF. The DNA is as follows: TGTGCCAGCACCACAGACAGAGCCTCTGGGGCCAACGTCCTGACTTTC. The chain links TRBV28 with TRBJ2-6; a weak D assignment points to TRBD1 (5 bases agree). CDR1 MDHEN and CDR2 SYDVKM were looked up in the germline V gene. V gives up 7 bases and J gives up 0 bases, and the segment between their germline ends measures 13 bases. Spanning cysteine to phenylalanine, the CDR3 consists of 16 amino acids. Of the read, only the CDR3 DNA is kept; its 48 bases are in frame from base 1.